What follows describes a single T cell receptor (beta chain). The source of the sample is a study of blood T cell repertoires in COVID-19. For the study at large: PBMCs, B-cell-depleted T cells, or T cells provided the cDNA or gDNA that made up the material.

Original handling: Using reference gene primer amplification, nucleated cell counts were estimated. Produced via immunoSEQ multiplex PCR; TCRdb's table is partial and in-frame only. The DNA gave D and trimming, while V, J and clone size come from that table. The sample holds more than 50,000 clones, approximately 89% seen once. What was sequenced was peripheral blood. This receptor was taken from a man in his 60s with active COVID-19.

The CDR3 DNA reads TGTGCCAGCAGTTTACCCGGGCAGGGGGCGAAGGATCAGCCCCAGCATTTT. Protein: CASSLPGQGAKDQPQHF. V and J are TRBV28 and TRBJ1-5; 8 bases are a match to TRBD1. The CDR3 covers 17 residues. CDR1 and CDR2 (germline): MDHEN, SYDVKM. V lost 2 bases to trimming and J lost 5 bases; unmatched junction nucleotides: 11.